One sample yielded the 8 T cell receptor beta chains listed below, sequenced in a study of blood T cell repertoires in COVID-19. TCRdb's copy holds only in-frame clones and misses some; the assay was immunoSEQ multiplex PCR. The table has roughly 400,000 clones, 80% to 90% seen once. Material: PBMCs or T cells enriched from blood (not recorded which). The receptors shown here come from a man aged 25 to 45 who had recovered from COVID-19.

The table lists this clone with a count of one. The chain has TRBV5-1 and TRBJ2-7; 7 positions agree with TRBD1. CDR1 SGHRS and CDR2 YFSETQ come from the germline V gene. J was trimmed by 4 bases and V by 5 bases; bases with no gene match: 12. The CDR3 has 15 amino acids. As DNA, the CDR3 is TGCGCCAGCAGTGACGGACAGGTGAGACCTTACGAGCAGTACTTC. Its protein product is CASSDGQVRPYEQYF.

This clone was seen a handful of times. The chain combines TRBV4-2 with TRBJ2-1, with D possibly matching TRBD2 (6 bases). There are 18 residues in the CDR3. The V end was cut by 2 bases, the J end by 1 base, with 18 bases between. The germline V gene has CDR1 LGHNA and CDR2 YNFKEQ. DNA of the CDR3: TGTGCCAGCAGCCAAAAAGCCCGGACGGGAGAGTCCTACAATGAGCAGTTCTTC. It specifies CASSQKARTGESYNEQFF.

The V call is TRBV19, the J call TRBJ1-3; 10 positions agree with TRBD1. The germline gives CDR1 LNHDA, CDR2 SQIVND (reference sequence). Trimming cost V 7 bases and J 1 base; bases outside gene matches: 16. The CDR3 is 19 amino acids. The CDR3 region is CASTASTGGTLLSGNTIYF. DNA of the CDR3: TGTGCCAGTACCGCCTCGACAGGGGGCACTTTGTTGTCTGGAAACACCATATATTTT. The full variable domain, completed using reference TRBV19 and TRBJ1-3, is DGGITQSPKYLFRKEGQNVTLSCEQNLNHDAMYWYRQDPGQGLRLIYYSQIVNDFQKGDIAEGYSVSREKKESFPLTVTSAQKNPTAFYLCASTASTGGTLLSGNTIYFGEGSWLTVV.

The chain joins TRBV9 to TRBJ2-3; D gene unclear. The CDR3 extends over 15 amino acids. Trimming took off 4 bases at V and 2 bases at J, with 14 bases between the two ends. CDR1 is SGDLS, CDR2 YYNGEE, per germline. The DNA for the CDR3 is TGTGCCAGCAGCCTATTGGGCACGAACACAGATACGCAGTATTTT. Its translation: CASSLLGTNTDTQYF.

The chain carries TRBV6-6 and TRBJ1-5; TRBD1 matches at 10 bases. The CDR3 sequence is 13 residues long. The germline V gene encodes CDR1 MNHNY and CDR2 SVGAGI (reference sequence). V lost 0 bases and J lost 11; bases outside the gene matches: 1. CDR3 sequence reads: CASSYSGQGTQHF. CDR3 in DNA: TGTGCCAGCAGTTACTCGGGACAGGGGACCCAGCATTTT.

The rearrangement links TRBV28 to TRBJ2-6, with 7 nucleotides matching TRBD2. From germline, CDR1 is MDHEN and CDR2 SYDVKM. The CDR3 is made up of 16 amino acids. With V trimmed by 1 base and J by 2 bases, 2 bases remained unmatched. The CDR3 sequence: CASSLLGGTGANVLTF. The CDR3 DNA sequence: TGTGCCAGCAGTTTATTGGGGGGGACTGGGGCCAACGTCCTGACTTTC.

This sequence joins TRBV19 and TRBJ2-7; D possibly corresponds to TRBD1 (5 bases). Germline lookup yields CDR1 LNHDA and CDR2 SQIVND (reference sequence). Deletions cut 3 bases from V and 2 bases from J, with 14 bases between. CDR3 length equals 15 residues. Written as DNA, the CDR3 is TGTGCCAGTAGTATGGTAGGTGGGGCTGCCTACGAGCAGTACTTC. Translation: CASSMVGGAAYEQYF.

This clone was seen a single time. The chain is built from TRBV30 and TRBJ1-2; possibly TRBD1 for D (6 bases). There are 15 residues in the CDR3. Germline V gene sequence: CDR1 GTSNPN, CDR2 SVGIG (reference sequence). V lost 2 bases to trimming and J lost 1 base, with 14 bases between them. The CDR3 region is CAWSMRWGHNYGYTF. CDR3 DNA: TGTGCCTGGAGTATGCGTTGGGGGCATAACTATGGCTACACCTTC.